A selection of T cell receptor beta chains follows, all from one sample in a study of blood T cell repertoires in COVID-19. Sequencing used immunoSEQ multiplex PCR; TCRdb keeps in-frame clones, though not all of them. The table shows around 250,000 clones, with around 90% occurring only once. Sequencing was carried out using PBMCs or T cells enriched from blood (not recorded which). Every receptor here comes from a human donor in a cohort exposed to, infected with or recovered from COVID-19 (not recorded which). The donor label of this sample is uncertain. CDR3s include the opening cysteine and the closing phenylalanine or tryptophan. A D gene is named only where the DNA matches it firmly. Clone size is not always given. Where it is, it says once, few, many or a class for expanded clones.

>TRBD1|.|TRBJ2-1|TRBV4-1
TGCGCCAGCAGCCAAGGAGGACAGGGGGGTTACAATGAGCAGTTCTTC
CASSQGGQGGYNEQFF
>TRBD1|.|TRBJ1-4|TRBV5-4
TGTGCCAGCAGCTTCCAGGGGGCGGAAAAACTGTTTTTT
CASSFQGAEKLFF
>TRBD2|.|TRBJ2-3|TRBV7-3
TGTGCCAGCAGCCTGGGACTAGCTACAGATACGCAGTATTTT
CASSLGLATDTQYF
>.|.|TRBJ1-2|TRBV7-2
TGTGCCAGCAGACACCCCGAGGGGGGGCGGGATGGCTACACCTTC
CASRHPEGGRDGYTF
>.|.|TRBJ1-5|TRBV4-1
TGCGCCAGCAGCCAAGGACAGAATAGCAATCAGCCCCAGCATTTT
CASSQGQNSNQPQHF
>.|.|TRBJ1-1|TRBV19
TGTGCCAGTAGTATGGATCTCGGCAGGGCCACTGAAGCTTTCTTT
CASSMDLGRATEAFF
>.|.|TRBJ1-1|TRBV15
TGTGCCACCAGCAGAGAGCCGATACAGAGAAACACTGAAGCTTTCTTT
CATSREPIQRNTEAFF
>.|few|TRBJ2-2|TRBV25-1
TGTGCCAGCAGTCCCAGGGGGGAATCCGGGGAGCTGTTTTTT
CASSPRGESGELFF
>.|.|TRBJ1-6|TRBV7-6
TGTGCCAGCAGCTTAGAAGGGGATAATTCACCCCTCCACTTT
CASSLEGDNSPLHF
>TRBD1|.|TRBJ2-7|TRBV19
TGTGCCAGTAGTATAGCTGGGACAGGAGCCTACGAGCAGTACTTC
CASSIAGTGAYEQYF
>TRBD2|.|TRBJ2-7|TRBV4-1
TGCGCCAGCAGCCAAGATCCCAGCGGGGGGCCCGGCGAGCAGTACTTC
CASSQDPSGGPGEQYF
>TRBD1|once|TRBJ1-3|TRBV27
TGTGCCAGCAGTCCGACGTACCGAAGGGACAGGGGTGGAAACACCATATATTTT
CASSPTYRRDRGGNTIYF
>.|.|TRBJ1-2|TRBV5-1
TGCGCCAGCAGCTTGGACGGCAGGGGCTGGGGCTACACCTTC
CASSLDGRGWGYTF
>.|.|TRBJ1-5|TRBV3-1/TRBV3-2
TGTGCCAGCAGCCTAACTACAGGGCGCAATCAGCCCCAGCATTTT
CASSLTTGRNQPQHF
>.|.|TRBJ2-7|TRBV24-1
TGTGCCACCAGTGACGCTAGCTCCTACGAGCAGTACTTC
CATSDASSYEQYF
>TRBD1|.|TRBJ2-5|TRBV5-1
TGCGCCAGCAGTCCCGACCGGGACAGGCAATGGGAGACCCAGTACTTC
CASSPDRDRQWETQYF
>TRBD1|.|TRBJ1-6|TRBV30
TGTGCCTGGGCGGGACAGGGGTTAAGGGGGTCACCCCTCCACTTT
CAWAGQGLRGSPLHF
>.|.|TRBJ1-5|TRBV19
TGTGCCAGTAGTATTTGGGCTCCTGATCAGCCCCAGCATTTT
CASSIWAPDQPQHF
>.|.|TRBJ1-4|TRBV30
TGTGCCTGGTCGGGGGGCGGTGAAAAACTGTTTTTT
CAWSGGGEKLFF
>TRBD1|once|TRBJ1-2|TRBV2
TGTGCCAGCAGTGAACACCCGGACAGGGTAGGGGAGGGCTACACCTTC
CASSEHPDRVGEGYTF
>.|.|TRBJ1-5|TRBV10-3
TGTGCGATCAGTCGTGGGAGTAGCAATCAGCCCCAGCATTTT
CAISRGSSNQPQHF
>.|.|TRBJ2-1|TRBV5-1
TGCGCCAGCAGCTTCCTCAATGAGCAGTTCTTC
CASSFLNEQFF
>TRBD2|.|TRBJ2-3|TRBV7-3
TGTGCCAGCAGCTCTAGCGGGGACACAGATACGCAGTATTTT
CASSSSGDTDTQYF
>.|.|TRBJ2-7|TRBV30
TGTGCCTGGAGTGTAGACAGAAGCTACGAGCAGTACTTC
CAWSVDRSYEQYF
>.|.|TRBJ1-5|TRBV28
TGTGCCAGCAGTTTAGTCCCGAGGGTCCCGGGACACCAGCATTTT
CASSLVPRVPGHQHF
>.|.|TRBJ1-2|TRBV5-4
TGTGCCAGCAGCTTCCGGGGTGGAAGGGGCTACACCTTC
CASSFRGGRGYTF
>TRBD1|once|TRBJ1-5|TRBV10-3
TGTGCCATCAGCCGACAGGGAGAGGATCAGCCCCAGCATTTT
CAISRQGEDQPQHF
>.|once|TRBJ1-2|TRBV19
TGTGCCAGTAGCCATTCAGGGGTAGACTATGGCTACACCTTC
CASSHSGVDYGYTF
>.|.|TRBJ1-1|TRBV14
TGTGCCAGCAGCCAAGTAAGGACAGCGATAATGAACACTGAAGCTTTCTTT
CASSQVRTAIMNTEAFF
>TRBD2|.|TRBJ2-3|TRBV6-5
TGTGCCAGCCAGACTAGCGGGGGGGGCGATACGCAGTATTTT
CASQTSGGGDTQYF
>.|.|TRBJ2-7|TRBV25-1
TGTGCCAGCAGTGAATCCGGCTACGAGCAGTACTTC
CASSESGYEQYF
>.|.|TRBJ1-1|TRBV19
TGTGCCAGCGGACAGACTGAAGCTTTCTTT
CASGQTEAFF
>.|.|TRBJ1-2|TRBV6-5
TGTGCCAGCAGTATCTCGGCAGGGTCCGTCTATGGCTACACCTTC
CASSISAGSVYGYTF
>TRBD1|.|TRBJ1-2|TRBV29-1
TGCAGTAGACAGGGGGCGGTCTATGGCTACACCTTC
CSRQGAVYGYTF
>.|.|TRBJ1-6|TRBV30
TGTGCCTGGTCCAATCAGGGTGCACCCCTCCACTTT
CAWSNQGAPLHF
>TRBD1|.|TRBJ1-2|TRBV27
TGTGCCAGCAGTTTCGGGGGACAGGCTTCGGGCTACACCTTC
CASSFGGQASGYTF
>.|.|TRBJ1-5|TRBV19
TGTGCCAGTCGTCGGGAGGGACAGCCCCAGCATTTT
CASRREGQPQHF
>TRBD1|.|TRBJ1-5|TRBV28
TGTGCCAGCAGTCTGACAGGGCCCAAGAGGCCCCAGCATTTT
CASSLTGPKRPQHF
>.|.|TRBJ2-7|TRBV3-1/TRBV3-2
TGTGCCAGCAGCCAAGGTCAGGACAGCCGGGATGAGGTTGAGCAGTACTTC
CASSQGQDSRDEVEQYF
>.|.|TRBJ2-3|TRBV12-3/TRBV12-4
TGTGCCAGCAGTTTTGACTCTACAAGAACGCAGTATTTT
CASSFDSTRTQYF
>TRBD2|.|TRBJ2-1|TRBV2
TGTGCCAGCAGTGAAGTTAGCGGGGGGGCCCAGTTCTTC
CASSEVSGGAQFF
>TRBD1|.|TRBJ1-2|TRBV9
TGTGCCAGCAGCGTAACAGGGGATGGTGGCTACACCTTC
CASSVTGDGGYTF
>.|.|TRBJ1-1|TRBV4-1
TGCGCCAGCAGCGCCCGAACAAGGAACACTGAAGCTTTCTTT
CASSARTRNTEAFF
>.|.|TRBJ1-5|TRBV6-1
TGTGCCAGCAGTTTAGCGGGGGGCAGGCAGCCCCAGCATTTT
CASSLAGGRQPQHF
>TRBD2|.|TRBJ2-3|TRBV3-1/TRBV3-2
TGTGCCAGCAGCCCGCCTAGCGGGGGGGCGGATACGCAGTATTTT
CASSPPSGGADTQYF
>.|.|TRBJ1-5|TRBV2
TGTGCCCACGGGAGGGGTGGCAATCAGCCCCAGCATTTT
CAHGRGGNQPQHF
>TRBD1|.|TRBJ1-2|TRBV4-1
TGCGCCAGCAGCCACCACCTCCGGGACAGGGAAGGGAAAAATGGCTACACCTTC
CASSHHLRDREGKNGYTF
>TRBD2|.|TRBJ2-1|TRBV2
TGTGCCAGCAAGGCGGGGGTCGATGAGCAGTTCTTC
CASKAGVDEQFF
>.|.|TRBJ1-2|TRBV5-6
TGTGCCAGCAGCCCGGACAGATCCTATGGCTACACCTTC
CASSPDRSYGYTF
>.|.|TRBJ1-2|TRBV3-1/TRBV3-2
TGTGCCAGCAGCCAGGGGAGAGCGCGAAACTATGGCTACACCTTC
CASSQGRARNYGYTF
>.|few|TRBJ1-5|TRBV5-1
TGCGCCAGCAGCTCGTTTCCAGGCGCTGGGCCCCAGCATTTT
CASSSFPGAGPQHF